The T cell receptor beta chain under discussion was sequenced for a study of cytomegalovirus exposure and HLA in healthy donors. The V and J ends lost 3 bases and 8 bases, in that order; junction bases with no gene match: 9. This CDR3 has 17 residues. Germline lookup yields CDR1 SGHRS and CDR2 YFSETQ. The study ran its PCR with 60 Vbeta and 13 Jbeta primers. Only in-frame clones appear in the TCRdb table, and some are missing; sequencing was by immunoSEQ multiplex PCR. There are some 170,000 clones in the sample; more than 60% occur only once, and around 4% lies in the top ten. The chain joins TRBV5-1 to TRBJ2-2; 14 positions agree with TRBD2. The clonotype originates from a man between 35 and 55 years old in good health and CMV-seronegative. Source material: PBMCs. The CDR3 loop is CASSSRLAGGQAGELFF. CDR3 sequence (DNA): TGCGCCAGCAGCTCCCGACTAGCGGGGGGGCAGGCGGGGGAGCTGTTTTTT.